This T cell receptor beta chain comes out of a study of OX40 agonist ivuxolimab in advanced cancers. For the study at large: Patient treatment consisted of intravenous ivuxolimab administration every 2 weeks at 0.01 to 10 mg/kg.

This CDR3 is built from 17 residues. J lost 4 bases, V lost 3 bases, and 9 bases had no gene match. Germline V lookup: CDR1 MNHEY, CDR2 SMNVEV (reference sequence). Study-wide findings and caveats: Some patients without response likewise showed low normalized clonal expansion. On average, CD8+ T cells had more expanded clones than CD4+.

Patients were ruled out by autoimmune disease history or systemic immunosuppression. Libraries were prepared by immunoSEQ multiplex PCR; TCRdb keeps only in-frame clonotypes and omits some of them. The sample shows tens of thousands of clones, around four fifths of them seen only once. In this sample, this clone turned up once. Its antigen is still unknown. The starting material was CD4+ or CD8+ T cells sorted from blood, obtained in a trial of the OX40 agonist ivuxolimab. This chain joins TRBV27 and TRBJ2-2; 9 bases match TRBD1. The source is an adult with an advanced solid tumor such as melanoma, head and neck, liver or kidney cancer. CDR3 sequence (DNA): TGTGCCAGCAGTTTCGCCCCCGGGACAGGGTTCACCGGGGAGCTGTTTTTT. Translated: CASSFAPGTGFTGELFF.